The 26 T cell receptor beta chains given below trace back to one sample, sequenced in a study of cytomegalovirus exposure and HLA in healthy donors. TCRdb's copy holds only in-frame clones and misses some; the assay was immunoSEQ multiplex PCR. The top ten clones hold 0.35% to 0.45% of a sample with 250,000 to 300,000 clones, roughly 90% of them seen once. The sequencing sample was made of PBMCs. These TCRs come from a woman under 30 in good health and CMV-seronegative.

The chain combines TRBV5-5 with TRBJ1-2; no definite D call. Germline V gene sequence: CDR1 SGHKS, CDR2 YYEKEE (reference sequence). V shed 4 bases and J shed 0 bases, with 13 bases lying between them. There are 15 residues in the CDR3. The CDR3 DNA sequence: TGTGCCAGCAGCACGGCGGTGGGTTCTAACTATGGCTACACCTTC. Translation: CASSTAVGSNYGYTF.

The chain links TRBV7-9 to TRBJ1-4; maybe TRBD1 (5 bases). This CDR3 has 14 residues. V gave up 3 bases and J gave up 6 bases, with 11 bases separating them. In germline, CDR1 is SEHNR, CDR2 FQNEAQ (reference sequence). Here the CDR3 DNA reads TGTGCCAGCAGCTTCATAGGGGTGGATGAAAAACTGTTTTTT. Protein product: CASSFIGVDEKLFF. Variable domain in full (rest from reference TRBV7-9 and TRBJ1-4): DTGVSQNPRHKITKRGQNVTFRCDPISEHNRLYWYRQTLGQGPEFLTYFQNEAQLEKSRLLSDRFSAERPKGSFSTLEIQRTEQGDSAMYLCASSFIGVDEKLFFGSGTQLSVL.

The CDR3 coding sequence is TGTGCCAGCAGCGTAGGACAGGGGGCCAACTATGGCTACACCTTC. This encodes CASSVGQGANYGYTF. The rearrangement joins TRBV9 to TRBJ1-2; the match to TRBD1 covers 10 bases. Germline trimming cut 0 bases from V and 2 bases from J; bases unmatched to any gene: 1. The germline V gene has CDR1 SGDLS and CDR2 YYNGEE. This CDR3 spans 15 amino acids.

The chain couples TRBV28 to TRBJ1-6; 9 bases match TRBD1. J was trimmed by 7 bases and V by 3 bases; bases with no gene match: 4. This CDR3 has 15 residues. The germline gives CDR1 MDHEN, CDR2 SYDVKM. The CDR3 protein is CASSLTGTGNSPLHF. For the CDR3, the DNA is TGTGCCAGCAGTTTGACCGGGACAGGGAATTCACCCCTCCACTTT.

This clone was found a few times. This chain links TRBV27 with TRBJ2-2; D might be TRBD2 (6 bases). CDR1 is MNHEY, CDR2 SMNVEV, per germline (reference sequence). V was shortened by 5 bases and J by 8 bases, with 9 bases between the two germline ends. CDR3 length: 12 amino acids. The CDR3 reads CASSLANGELFF. The CDR3 DNA follows: TGTGCCAGCAGTCTAGCGAATGGGGAGCTGTTTTTT.

The chain recombines TRBV5-4 with TRBJ1-2; D not resolved. V dropped 0 bases and J dropped 3 bases, with 6 bases sitting between them. Germline values: CDR1 SGHNT, CDR2 YYREEE (reference sequence). The CDR3 consists of 13 residues. The CDR3 loop reads CASSLVGYYGYTF. In DNA, the CDR3 is TGTGCCAGCAGCTTGGTGGGCTACTATGGCTACACCTTC. Full variable domain (remainder filled in from reference TRBV5-4 and TRBJ1-2): ETGVTQSPTHLIKTRGQQVTLRCSSQSGHNTVSWYQQALGQGPQFIFQYYREEENGRGNFPPRFSGLQFPNYSSELNVNALELDDSALYLCASSLVGYYGYTFGSGTRLTVV.

This clone was recorded only once. The J gene is TRBJ2-7, the V gene TRBV30; 8 bases line up with TRBD1. This CDR3 comprises 15 residues. The V gene's germline CDR1 is GTSNPN and CDR2 SVGIG (reference sequence). Losses at the gene ends were 5 bases for V and 4 bases for J; bases not matched to a gene: 13. In DNA, the CDR3 is TGTGCCTGGCACCCCGCCCGGGACAGGTTTTACGAGCAGTACTTC. Translation gives CAWHPARDRFYEQYF.

V is TRBV6-1 and J is TRBJ2-4; the D gene could be TRBD1 or TRBD2 (7 bases each). The germline V gene has CDR1 MNHNS and CDR2 SASEGT. V was cut by 6 bases and J by 8 bases, with 17 bases left in between. The CDR3 contains 14 residues. In DNA form, the CDR3 reads TGTGCCAGCAGCGAACAGGGGACTATGGACATTCAGTACTTC. Amino acid sequence: CASSEQGTMDIQYF.

This clone was detected only a few times. The chain uses TRBV2 and TRBJ1-6; D not certain. The CDR3 totals 13 residues. V was shortened by 9 bases and J by 8 bases, with 14 bases between the two germline ends. From germline, CDR1 is SNHLY and CDR2 FYNNEI. CDR3 in amino acids: CASSPGAYSPLHF. DNA of the CDR3: TGTGCCAGTTCCCCAGGCGCTTATTCACCCCTCCACTTT.

The chain joins TRBV27 to TRBJ2-3; TRBD1 matches 10 bases. The CDR3 consists of 16 residues. V lost 8 bases, J lost 2 bases, and 10 bases stayed unmatched. Germline values: CDR1 MNHEY, CDR2 SMNVEV (reference sequence). The CDR3 DNA is TGTGCCAGCGGGGACAGGGGTCCTAGCGTCACAGATACGCAGTATTTT. As protein: CASGDRGPSVTDTQYF.

This clone showed up just once. The chain employs TRBV29-1 and TRBJ2-7; 9 nucleotides match TRBD1. The V gene's germline CDR1 is SQVTM and CDR2 ANQGSEA. V lost 2 bases to trimming and J lost 0 bases; unmatched junction nucleotides: 8. The CDR3 runs 16 residues. The CDR3 DNA sequence: TGCAGCGTTGAATCCCTACGGGACAGGGACTCCTACGAGCAGTACGTC. This sequence encodes CSVESLRDRDSYEQYV.

The chain employs TRBV2 and TRBJ2-5, with 7 nucleotides matching TRBD1. The V segment lost 10 bases and the J segment 0 bases; nucleotides outside the gene matches: 11. The germline V gene encodes CDR1 SNHLY and CDR2 FYNNEI. The CDR3 has 15 amino acids. The CDR3 region is CANRPGQTNQETQYF. The CDR3 DNA reads TGTGCCAATAGACCGGGACAGACAAACCAAGAGACCCAGTACTTC.

This chain connects TRBV7-9 to TRBJ2-1, with 7 bases identical to TRBD1. V dropped 0 bases and J dropped 3; count of bases not matched to a gene: 11. This CDR3 has 18 residues. CDR1 is SEHNR and CDR2 is FQNEAQ in the germline V gene (reference sequence). In DNA form, the CDR3 reads TGTGCCAGCAGCTTAGCCCGGAACCGAGGGACAGACTACAATGAGCAGTTCTTC. Translation gives CASSLARNRGTDYNEQFF.

The chain links TRBV5-1 to TRBJ2-2; 10 bases are a match to TRBD1. CDR3 length: 16 amino acids. With V trimmed by 1 base and J by 6 bases, 6 bases remained unmatched. Germline V gene sequence: CDR1 SGHRS, CDR2 YFSETQ. The CDR3 reads CASSLWGQGKSGELFF. The CDR3 DNA follows: TGCGCCAGCAGCTTGTGGGGACAGGGGAAGTCCGGGGAGCTGTTTTTT.

V gene TRBV4-1 combines with J gene TRBJ1-4; D may be TRBD1 (6 bases). CDR1 is MGHRA, CDR2 YSYEKL, per germline. Trimming pared 3 bases from V and 7 bases from J, leaving 15 bases between. CDR3 length: 15 amino acids. CDR3 protein: CASSHQTGDTEKLFF. In DNA, the CDR3 is TGCGCCAGCAGCCACCAGACAGGTGACACTGAAAAACTGTTTTTT.

The rearrangement joins TRBV10-2 to TRBJ2-1; D perhaps matches TRBD2 (5 bases). The CDR3 sequence is 13 residues long. CDR1 is WSHSY, CDR2 SAAADI, per germline. Between the trimmed V and J ends, which lost 8 bases and 10 bases, there was a span of 18 bases. As DNA, the CDR3 is TGCGCCAGCTTATCCCGGGGAGCTTGGGAGCAGTTCTTC. This sequence encodes CASLSRGAWEQFF.

The V call is TRBV7-3, the J call TRBJ2-5, with 14 positions matching TRBD2. The CDR3 sequence is 16 residues long. Trimming took 6 bases from V and 6 from J; bases not matched to a gene: 9. The V gene's germline CDR1 is SGHTA and CDR2 FQGTGA. CDR3 sequence (DNA): TGTGCCAGCAGTTCCGGGACTAGCGGGGGTGGTAAGACCCAGTACTTC. Protein product: CASSSGTSGGGKTQYF. Looking up the rest from reference TRBV7-3 and TRBJ2-5 gives the full variable domain: GAGVSQTPSNKVTEKGKYVELRCDPISGHTALYWYRQSLGQGPEFLIYFQGTGAADDSGLPNDRFFAVRPEGSVSTLKIQRTERGDSAVYLCASSSGTSGGGKTQYFGPGTRLLVL.

The J gene is TRBJ2-2, the V gene TRBV5-1; D may be TRBD1 (6 bases). The CDR3 consists of 16 residues. V was trimmed by 4 bases and J by 8 bases, leaving 21 bases between them. CDR1 SGHRS and CDR2 YFSETQ come from the germline V gene. CDR3 coding DNA: TGCGCCAGCAGCCCACAGGGCACAGTGACCCGGGGGGAGCTGTTTTTT. As protein: CASSPQGTVTRGELFF. Combining the CDR3 with reference TRBV5-1 and TRBJ2-2 gives the whole variable domain KAGVTQTPRYLIKTRGQQVTLSCSPISGHRSVSWYQQTPGQGLQFLFEYFSETQRNKGNFPGRFSGRQFSNSRSEMNVSTLELGDSALYLCASSPQGTVTRGELFFGEGSRLTVL.

The V gene is TRBV7-2, the J gene TRBJ2-5; 8 nucleotides match TRBD1. V was pared by 4 bases and J by 2 bases, with 12 bases of the junction left unmatched. The CDR3 extends over 17 amino acids. Germline values: CDR1 SGHTA, CDR2 FQGNSA. CDR3 nucleotide sequence: TGTGCCAGCAGCTCCGGACAGGGTTGGGATTCGCAAGAGACCCAGTACTTC. Translated: CASSSGQGWDSQETQYF.

The chain recombines TRBV10-3 with TRBJ1-2, with a possible D match to TRBD1 (5 bases). V was shortened by 2 bases and J by 2 bases, with 6 bases between the two germline ends. Germline-derived CDR1 and CDR2 are ENHRY and SYGVKD. The CDR3 consists of 13 residues. The CDR3 sequence: CAISEGHNYGYTF. The CDR3 DNA follows: TGTGCCATCAGTGAGGGACACAACTATGGCTACACCTTC.

This clone was recorded once. The chain couples TRBV5-1 to TRBJ2-1; D not certain. The CDR3 covers 14 residues. From germline, CDR1 is SGHRS and CDR2 YFSETQ. V lost 0 bases and J 5 bases, leaving 9 bases between the germline ends. CDR3 region: CASSLVSVNNEQFF. For the CDR3, the DNA is TGCGCCAGCAGCTTGGTCTCGGTTAACAATGAGCAGTTCTTC.

The chain couples TRBV9 to TRBJ1-5; 7 positions agree with TRBD1. With 4 bases clipped from V and 6 bases from J, the junction kept 7 bases outside the gene matches. Germline lookup yields CDR1 SGDLS and CDR2 YYNGEE. CDR3 length: 14 residues. The CDR3, as DNA: TGTGCCAGCAGCCCGACAACAGGGGTTCAGCCCCAGCATTTT. It translates to CASSPTTGVQPQHF.

The rearrangement links TRBV7-2 to TRBJ2-1; TRBD2 agrees at 14 bases. CDR1 and CDR2 from the germline V gene are SGHTA and FQGNSA. J was trimmed by 12 bases and V by 2 bases; bases with no gene match: 9. CDR3 size: 16 residues. The CDR3 protein is CASSLLAGTSGGGQFF. In DNA, the CDR3 is TGTGCCAGCAGCTTATTGGCCGGGACTAGCGGGGGAGGGCAGTTCTTC.

The chain couples TRBV6-5 to TRBJ1-5, with 7 bases that match TRBD1. Trimming removed 6 bases from V and 3 bases from J; junction bases left unmatched: 2. Germline V CDR1 and CDR2: MNHEY, SVGAGI. CDR3 length: 13 amino acids. The CDR3 region has the DNA TGTGCCAGCAGGACAGGGTACAATCAGCCCCAGCATTTT. Protein: CASRTGYNQPQHF.

The gene calls are TRBV28 and TRBJ2-7, with 11 positions matching TRBD1. The CDR3 consists of 15 residues. V trimming: 4 bases; J trimming: 1 base; junction bases outside the gene matches: 3. Per the germline V gene, CDR1 is MDHEN and CDR2 is SYDVKM. This chain's CDR3 is CASSSGDRGSYEQYF. CDR3 nucleotide sequence: TGTGCCAGCAGTTCGGGGGACAGGGGGTCCTACGAGCAGTACTTC.

This chain links TRBV5-1 with TRBJ2-3, with 8 bases aligning to TRBD1. This CDR3 is 15 amino acids long. Trimming removed 4 bases from V and 4 bases from J; junction bases left unmatched: 8. CDR1 is SGHRS and CDR2 is YFSETQ in the germline V gene. The CDR3 sequence is CASSSDRGWADTQYF. The CDR3 nucleotides are TGCGCCAGCAGCAGTGACAGGGGATGGGCAGATACGCAGTATTTT.